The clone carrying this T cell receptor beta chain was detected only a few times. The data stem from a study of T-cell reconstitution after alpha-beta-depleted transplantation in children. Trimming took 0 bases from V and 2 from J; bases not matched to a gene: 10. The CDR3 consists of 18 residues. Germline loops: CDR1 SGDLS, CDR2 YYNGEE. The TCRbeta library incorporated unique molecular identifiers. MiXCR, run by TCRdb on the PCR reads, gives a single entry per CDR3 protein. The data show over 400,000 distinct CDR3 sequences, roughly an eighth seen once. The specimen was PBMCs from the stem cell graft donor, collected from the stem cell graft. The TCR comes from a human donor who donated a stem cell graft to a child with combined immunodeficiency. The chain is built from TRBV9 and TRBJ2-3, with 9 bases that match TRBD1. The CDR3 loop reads CASSVALNRGRLTDTQYF. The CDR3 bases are TGTGCCAGCAGCGTAGCTTTAAACAGGGGGCGTCTCACAGATACGCAGTATTTT.